These T cell receptor beta chains were read from a single sample in a study of cytomegalovirus exposure and HLA in healthy donors. TCRdb's copy holds only in-frame clones and misses some; the assay was immunoSEQ multiplex PCR. The sample yields under 200,000 clones, around 81% seen once. Input material: PBMCs. These receptors were obtained from a man in his forties in good health and CMV-seronegative. CDR3s include the opening cysteine and the closing phenylalanine or tryptophan. A D gene is named only where the DNA matches it firmly. Not every row has a clone size; where given, it reads once, few, many or a size class.

clone size: NA; V gene: TRBV7-9; D gene: TRBD2; J gene: TRBJ2-1; CDR3 protein: CASSSTSGGAFF; CDR3 DNA: TGTGCCAGCAGCTCCACTAGCGGGGGGGCCTTCTTC
clone size: NA; V gene: TRBV15; D gene: TRBD2; J gene: TRBJ2-3; CDR3 protein: CATSGSSGGADTQYF; CDR3 DNA: TGTGCCACCAGCGGATCTAGCGGGGGGGCAGATACGCAGTATTTT
clone size: NA; V gene: TRBV30; D gene: NA; J gene: TRBJ1-4; CDR3 protein: CAWARGGGGEKLFF; CDR3 DNA: TGTGCCTGGGCCCGGGGGGGAGGCGGGGAAAAACTGTTTTTT
clone size: NA; V gene: TRBV6-5; D gene: TRBD1; J gene: TRBJ2-7; CDR3 protein: CASRRGQGVYEQYF; CDR3 DNA: TGTGCCAGTCGAAGGGGACAGGGGGTCTACGAGCAGTACTTC
clone size: few; V gene: TRBV4-3; D gene: NA; J gene: TRBJ2-7; CDR3 protein: CASSQDLAQPYEQYF; CDR3 DNA: TGCGCCAGCAGCCAAGATTTGGCCCAACCCTACGAGCAGTACTTC
clone size: NA; V gene: TRBV5-6; D gene: NA; J gene: TRBJ1-3; CDR3 protein: CASSSGASGNTIYF; CDR3 DNA: TGTGCCAGCAGCTCCGGAGCTTCTGGAAACACCATATATTTT
clone size: NA; V gene: TRBV10-3; D gene: NA; J gene: TRBJ1-1; CDR3 protein: CAIRETNTEAFF; CDR3 DNA: TGTGCCATCAGGGAGACAAACACTGAAGCTTTCTTT
clone size: NA; V gene: TRBV18; D gene: TRBD2; J gene: TRBJ2-2; CDR3 protein: CASSPTGLAEANTGELFF; CDR3 DNA: TGTGCCAGCTCACCCACGGGACTAGCGGAGGCGAACACCGGGGAGCTGTTTTTT
clone size: few; V gene: TRBV4-3; D gene: NA; J gene: TRBJ1-5; CDR3 protein: CASSQDSYSNQPQHF; CDR3 DNA: TGCGCCAGCAGCCAAGACAGTTATAGCAATCAGCCCCAGCATTTT
clone size: NA; V gene: TRBV19; D gene: NA; J gene: TRBJ2-4; CDR3 protein: CASSPPARQIAKNIQYF; CDR3 DNA: TGTGCCAGTAGCCCTCCCGCGCGGCAAATAGCCAAAAACATTCAGTACTTC
clone size: NA; V gene: TRBV7-9; D gene: NA; J gene: TRBJ2-3; CDR3 protein: CASSLVGLSTDTQYF; CDR3 DNA: TGTGCCAGCAGCTTAGTTGGCCTTAGCACAGATACGCAGTATTTT
clone size: few; V gene: TRBV5-1; D gene: NA; J gene: TRBJ1-5; CDR3 protein: CASSLVPDSNQPQHF; CDR3 DNA: TGCGCCAGCAGCTTGGTGCCAGATAGCAATCAGCCCCAGCATTTT
clone size: NA; V gene: TRBV7-6; D gene: NA; J gene: TRBJ2-3; CDR3 protein: CASSSPKTSTDTQYF; CDR3 DNA: TGTGCCAGCAGCTCCCCTAAGACTAGCACAGATACGCAGTATTTT
clone size: once; V gene: TRBV29-1; D gene: NA; J gene: TRBJ2-7; CDR3 protein: CSAGGGSYEQYF; CDR3 DNA: TGCAGCGCCGGGGGAGGTTCCTACGAGCAGTACTTC
clone size: NA; V gene: TRBV5-4; D gene: TRBD1; J gene: TRBJ2-2; CDR3 protein: CASSLGTGDTGELFF; CDR3 DNA: TGTGCCAGCAGCTTAGGGACAGGGGACACCGGGGAGCTGTTTTTT
clone size: NA; V gene: TRBV10-2; D gene: TRBD2; J gene: TRBJ2-7; CDR3 protein: CASSTQGLAGTEQYF; CDR3 DNA: TGCGCCAGCAGCACACAGGGACTAGCGGGAACCGAGCAGTACTTC
clone size: NA; V gene: TRBV5-1; D gene: TRBD2; J gene: TRBJ2-2; CDR3 protein: CASSRTSAGTGELFF; CDR3 DNA: TGCGCCAGCAGCCGGACTAGCGCGGGCACCGGGGAGCTGTTTTTT
clone size: once; V gene: TRBV2; D gene: TRBD1; J gene: TRBJ1-1; CDR3 protein: CASVGTGGYEAFF; CDR3 DNA: TGTGCCAGCGTAGGGACAGGGGGTTATGAAGCTTTCTTT
clone size: NA; V gene: TRBV19; D gene: NA; J gene: TRBJ1-5; CDR3 protein: CASSAIDQPQHF; CDR3 DNA: TGTGCCAGTAGTGCTATAGATCAGCCCCAGCATTTT
clone size: NA; V gene: TRBV6-5; D gene: TRBD1; J gene: TRBJ1-2; CDR3 protein: CASSYSGTGRYGYTF; CDR3 DNA: TGTGCCAGCAGTTACTCCGGGACAGGGCGATATGGCTACACCTTC
clone size: few; V gene: TRBV10-3; D gene: TRBD2; J gene: TRBJ2-5; CDR3 protein: CAISEGTRETQYF; CDR3 DNA: TGTGCCATCAGTGAAGGGACTAGGGAGACCCAGTACTTC
clone size: few; V gene: TRBV7-9; D gene: NA; J gene: TRBJ1-3; CDR3 protein: CASSLPPGDTIYF; CDR3 DNA: TGTGCCAGCAGCTTACCCCCAGGCGACACCATATATTTT
clone size: NA; V gene: TRBV5-4; D gene: NA; J gene: TRBJ2-3; CDR3 protein: CASSLSVTTDTQYF; CDR3 DNA: TGTGCCAGCAGCCTTAGCGTCACCACAGATACGCAGTATTTT
clone size: NA; V gene: TRBV9; D gene: TRBD2; J gene: TRBJ2-3; CDR3 protein: CASSVGLSGGAGTDTQYF; CDR3 DNA: TGTGCCAGCAGCGTAGGCCTTAGCGGGGGGGCTGGCACAGATACGCAGTATTTT
clone size: NA; V gene: TRBV4-1; D gene: NA; J gene: TRBJ2-3; CDR3 protein: CASSQDRTWGADTQYF; CDR3 DNA: TGCGCCAGCAGCCAGGACCGGACCTGGGGCGCAGATACGCAGTATTTT
clone size: NA; V gene: TRBV19; D gene: NA; J gene: TRBJ2-2; CDR3 protein: CASSIPGIGELFF; CDR3 DNA: TGTGCCAGTAGTATTCCGGGGATCGGGGAGCTGTTTTTT